Below are 22 T cell receptor beta chains sequenced from a single sample in a study of blood T cells in healthy people across ages. A J-beta primer mix and a sample-barcoded 5' primer were used in a second PCR of roughly 6 to 11 cycles. TCRdb reprocessed the 5' RACE reads via MiXCR and lists one record per CDR3 protein. The repertoire holds around 1,600,000 distinct CDR3 sequences, with roughly 43% as singletons. The sample was blood. These receptor sequences come from a woman in her late teens or twenties in good health.

This chain links TRBV4-3 with TRBJ2-7; 13 nucleotides agree with TRBD2. The tail of the sequence fits TRBJ2-5 better, so the J call may be wrong. The CDR3 totals 16 residues. From germline, CDR1 is LGHNA and CDR2 YSLEER. The DNA for the CDR3 is TGCGCCAGCAGCCCTCGACTAGCGGGAGGCGGAGAGACCCAGTACTTC. It encodes CASSPRLAGGGETQYF.

The chain is built from TRBV3-1 and TRBJ2-7; D might be TRBD1 (6 bases). This CDR3 region has 16 residues. The V gene's germline CDR1 is LGHDT and CDR2 YNNKEL (reference sequence). V was pared by 5 bases and J by 0 bases, with 17 bases between. The CDR3 DNA is TGTGCCAGCAGCTCTGCCGGGACACACACCTCCTACGAGCAGTACTTC. It is translated as CASSSAGTHTSYEQYF.

A note on this clonotype: Germline and junction disagree at one end, which may indicate a read error. The rearrangement uses TRBV7-7 and TRBJ2-5; 8 bases map to TRBD2. CDR3 length equals 15 residues. Germline CDR1 and CDR2: SSHAT and FNYEAQ (reference sequence). CDR3 nucleotide sequence: TGTGCTAGCAGCCACACTAGCGGAGTGGCCGAGACCCAGTACTTC. This sequence encodes CASSHTSGVAETQYF.

The J gene is TRBJ2-1, the V gene TRBV6-5; TRBD2 agrees at 13 bases. Trimming cost V 2 bases and J 2 bases; bases outside gene matches: 9. CDR3 length: 19 residues. Per germline, CDR1 MNHEY and CDR2 SVGAGI. The CDR3 is CASSYAPGLAGLTYNEQFF. The CDR3 DNA reads TGTGCCAGCAGTTACGCACCGGGACTAGCGGGATTAACCTACAATGAGCAGTTCTTC.

V and J are TRBV25-1 and TRBJ1-6; D uncertain. Between the trimmed V and J ends, which lost 7 bases and 10 bases, there was a span of 11 bases. The germline gives CDR1 MGHDK, CDR2 SYGVNS. The CDR3 consists of 12 residues. CDR3 nucleotide sequence: TGTGCCAGCAAAGGCAGTGCGTCACCCCTCCACTTT. Its translation: CASKGSASPLHF.

This clonotype has just a few counts. This chain joins TRBV20-1 and TRBJ1-6; maybe TRBD1 (6 bases). Germline V gene data show CDR1 as DFQATT and CDR2 as SNEGSKA (reference sequence). The CDR3 length is 17 residues. Trimming left V 4 bases short and J 0 bases short, with 16 bases between. CDR3 residues: CSATSTGKSSYNSPLHF. The CDR3 coding sequence is TGCAGTGCTACCTCGACAGGAAAGAGCTCCTATAATTCACCCCTCCACTTT.

This clonotype was observed a few times. Mismatch with germline at one junction end may stem from a read error. The V gene is TRBV7-7, the J gene TRBJ1-2; D not certain. This CDR3 spans 14 amino acids. Germline CDR1 SSHAT, CDR2 FNYEAQ (reference sequence). The CDR3 region is CASSARGDPYGYTF. CDR3 nucleotides: TGTGCTAGCAGCGCCCGTGGGGATCCCTATGGCTACACCTTC.

The gene calls are TRBV12-3 or TRBV12-4 and TRBJ2-2; TRBD2 might be the D (7 bases). The CDR3 consists of 15 residues. V was shortened by 5 bases and J by 5 bases, with 15 bases between the two germline ends. CDR3 nucleotides: TGTGCCAGCAGTCTTGGGGGGGCTTCGACCGGGGAGCTGTTTTTT. As protein: CASSLGGASTGELFF.

This clonotype was detected only a few times. This sequence joins TRBV28 and TRBJ1-4; a possible D gene is TRBD1 (6 bases). The germline V gene encodes CDR1 MDHEN and CDR2 SYDVKM. Trimming removed 6 bases from V and 8 bases from J, with 10 bases in between. The CDR3 has 12 residues. CDR3 region: CASRQGTEKLFF. The CDR3 DNA reads TGTGCCAGCAGGCAGGGGACGGAAAAACTGTTTTTT.

This clonotype has only a few counts. This rearrangement joins TRBV29-1 to TRBJ2-3; 11 positions agree with TRBD2. The V gene's germline CDR1 is SQVTM and CDR2 ANQGSEA. V gave up 1 base and J gave up 0 bases; unmatched junction bases: 6. CDR3 size: 17 residues. The CDR3 nucleotides are TGCAGCGTTGAAGGCATAGCGGGAGGGACTAGCACAGATACGCAGTATTTT. Amino acid sequence: CSVEGIAGGTSTDTQYF.

This clonotype appeared a few times. The V gene is TRBV20-1, the J gene TRBJ1-2; D remains unclear. The V end was cut by 0 bases, the J end by 4 bases, with 15 bases between. Germline V lookup: CDR1 DFQATT, CDR2 SNEGSKA (reference sequence). This CDR3 is 15 amino acids long. Here the CDR3 DNA reads TGCAGTGCTAGAGATGACGGACGGAAGCCCTATGGCTACACCTTC. It codes for CSARDDGRKPYGYTF.

The V gene is TRBV28, the J gene TRBJ2-4; D possibly corresponds to TRBD2 (6 bases). The J call may be wrong; the DNA end is better matched by TRBJ2-7. The CDR3 extends over 14 amino acids. Germline values: CDR1 MDHEN, CDR2 SYDVKM. Here the CDR3 reads CASNPGLWSYEQYF. The CDR3 coding sequence is TGTGCCAGCAATCCGGGACTGTGGTCCTACGAGCAGTACTTC.

V is TRBV3-1 and J is TRBJ1-1; D unclear. The CDR3 covers 13 residues. Deletions cut 6 bases from V and 4 bases from J, with 12 bases between. Germline CDR1 and CDR2: LGHDT and YNNKEL (reference sequence). The CDR3: CASSRRSSTEAFF. CDR3 sequence (DNA): TGTGCCAGCAGTCGCAGGTCGAGCACTGAAGCTTTCTTT. Drawing the rest from reference TRBV3-1 and TRBJ1-1, the complete variable domain is DTAVSQTPKYLVTQMGNDKSIKCEQNLGHDTMYWYKQDSKKFLKIMFSYNNKELIINETVPNRFSPKSPDKAHLNLHINSLELGDSAVYFCASSRRSSTEAFFGQGTRLTVV.

The table lists this clonotype with a few counts. The J gene is TRBJ1-4, the V gene TRBV30; D is unclear. Germline-derived CDR1 and CDR2 are GTSNPN and SVGIG (reference sequence). This CDR3 comprises 12 residues. V dropped 2 bases and J dropped 9 bases, with 10 bases sitting between them. The chain's CDR3 is CAWSTGGQKLFF. DNA of the CDR3: TGTGCCTGGAGTACCGGAGGTCAAAAACTGTTTTTT.

The chain uses TRBV20-1 and TRBJ2-4; 7 nucleotides match TRBD2. CDR3 length equals 15 residues. Germline CDR1 DFQATT, CDR2 SNEGSKA (reference sequence). V lost 6 bases to trimming and J lost 2 bases; unmatched junction nucleotides: 10. CDR3 loop: CSAPHLGTTKNIQYF. The CDR3 DNA reads as TGCAGTGCCCCACATCTCGGGACTACCAAAAACATTCAGTACTTC.

This clonotype was picked up many times. As DNA, the CDR3 is TGTGCCAGCAGCCTTAGATCCTACGAGCAGTACTTC. Translated, it gives CASSLRSYEQYF. The J gene is TRBJ2-7, the V gene TRBV7-9; D gene unclear. Per the germline V gene, CDR1 is SEHNR and CDR2 is FQNEAQ (reference sequence). Trimming shortened V by 5 bases and J by 1 base, and 6 bases separated the two germline ends. CDR3 length: 12 amino acids. Filled out from reference TRBV7-9 and TRBJ2-7, the complete variable domain reads DTGVSQNPRHKITKRGQNVTFRCDPISEHNRLYWYRQTLGQGPEFLTYFQNEAQLEKSRLLSDRFSAERPKGSFSTLEIQRTEQGDSAMYLCASSLRSYEQYFGPGTRLTVT.

J is TRBJ1-2 and V is TRBV6-5; unclear D gene. CDR3 length equals 14 residues. CDR1 MNHEY and CDR2 SVGAGI come from the germline V gene. V was clipped by 5 bases and J by 0 bases, with 10 bases between them. The CDR3 protein is CASSMDGTNYGYTF. The CDR3 DNA reads TGTGCCAGCAGTATGGACGGCACTAACTATGGCTACACCTTC.

The V and J genes are TRBV2 and TRBJ2-4; no firm D call. The ends were cut back, 3 bases at V and 1 base at J, with 10 bases in the middle. The germline gives CDR1 SNHLY, CDR2 FYNNEI. This CDR3 region has 15 residues. The CDR3 sequence: CASSERQRAKNIQYF. Here the CDR3 DNA reads TGTGCCAGCAGTGAGAGGCAGAGGGCCAAAAACATTCAGTACTTC.

This clonotype was recorded a few times. The chain is built from TRBV20-1 and TRBJ2-2; TRBD2 is a possible D gene (5 bases). CDR1 and CDR2 from the germline V gene are DFQATT and SNEGSKA (reference sequence). The CDR3 loop spans 15 amino acids. V shed 0 bases and J shed 0 bases, with 8 bases lying between them. The CDR3 region has the DNA TGCAGTGCTAGAGATTCACTAGCGAACACCGGGGAGCTGTTTTTT. This codes for CSARDSLANTGELFF.

The J gene is TRBJ2-4, the V gene TRBV28, with no clear D. The J call may be faulty, since TRBJ2-7 better matches the DNA end. The CDR3 loop spans 12 amino acids. Germline V gene data show CDR1 as MDHEN and CDR2 as SYDVKM. The CDR3 region is CASSFSPIEQYF. The CDR3 DNA is TGTGCCAGCAGTTTTTCCCCGATCGAGCAGTACTTC.

This clonotype has just a few counts. The chain is built from TRBV4-2 and TRBJ2-4; D not resolved. Germline CDR1 reads LGHNA; CDR2 reads YNFKEQ. CDR3 length: 16 amino acids. Trimming removed 3 bases at V and 2 bases at J, with 14 bases between. The CDR3 region has the DNA TGTGCCAGCAGCCACGACAATCAGAGGTCCAAAAACATTCAGTACTTC. Translation gives CASSHDNQRSKNIQYF.

The sample holds a few counts of this clonotype. The chain uses TRBV7-9 and TRBJ1-1, with TRBD1 matching over 7 bases. This CDR3 is 14 amino acids long. J lost 1 base, V lost 7 bases, and 6 bases had no gene match. The germline CDR1 and CDR2 sequences are SEHNR and FQNEAQ (reference sequence). The CDR3 DNA reads TGTGCCAGCATCCTACAGGGGACGAACACTGAAGCTTTCTTT. It encodes CASILQGTNTEAFF.